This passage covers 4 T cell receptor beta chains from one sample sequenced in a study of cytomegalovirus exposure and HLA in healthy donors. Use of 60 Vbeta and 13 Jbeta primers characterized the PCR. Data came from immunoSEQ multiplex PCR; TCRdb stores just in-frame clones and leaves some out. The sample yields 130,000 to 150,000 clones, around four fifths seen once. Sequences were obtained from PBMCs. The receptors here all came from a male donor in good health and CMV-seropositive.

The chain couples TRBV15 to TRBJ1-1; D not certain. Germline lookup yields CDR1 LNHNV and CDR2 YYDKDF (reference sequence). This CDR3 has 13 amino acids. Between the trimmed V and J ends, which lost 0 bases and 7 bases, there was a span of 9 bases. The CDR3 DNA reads TGTGCCACCAGCAGAGATCGGGGATTTGAAGCTTTCTTT. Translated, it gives CATSRDRGFEAFF.

Here the CDR3 DNA reads TGCGCCAGCAGGGCTAGGAACACTGAAGCTTTCTTT. Encoded protein: CASRARNTEAFF. This chain joins TRBV5-1 and TRBJ1-1; no firm D call. The germline gives CDR1 SGHRS, CDR2 YFSETQ. There are 12 residues in the CDR3. V gave up 5 bases and J gave up 1 base, with 6 bases separating them.

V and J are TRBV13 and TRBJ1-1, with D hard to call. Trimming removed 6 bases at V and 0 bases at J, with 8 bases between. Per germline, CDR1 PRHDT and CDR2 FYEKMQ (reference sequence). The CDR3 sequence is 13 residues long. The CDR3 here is CASSLRLNTEAFF. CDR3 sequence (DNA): TGTGCCAGCAGTTTGAGGCTGAACACTGAAGCTTTCTTT.

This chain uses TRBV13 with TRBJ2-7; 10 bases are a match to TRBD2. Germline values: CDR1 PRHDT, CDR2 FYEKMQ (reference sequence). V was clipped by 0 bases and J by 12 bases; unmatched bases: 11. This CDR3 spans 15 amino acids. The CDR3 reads CASSLGLRAGGLPYF. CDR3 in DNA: TGTGCCAGCAGCTTAGGTCTGAGAGCGGGAGGGCTCCCGTACTTC.